The 6 T cell receptor beta chains given below trace back to one sample, sequenced in a study of PD-1 blockade in classical Hodgkin lymphoma. TCRdb keeps only in-frame clones here, not all; method: immunoSEQ multiplex PCR. The data contain over 35,000 clones, less than 85% of them singletons. Relapse after autologous stem cell transplantation occurred in every patient, and brentuximab vedotin exposure varied. The sample here was peripheral blood mononuclear cells (PBMCs), taken before the second cycle of nivolumab. These receptors were obtained from a human donor with classical Hodgkin lymphoma.

The rearrangement links TRBV6-5 to TRBJ2-5; the match to TRBD2 covers 9 bases. CDR1 and CDR2 (germline): MNHEY, SVGAGI. V shed 6 bases, J shed 4 bases, and the junction held 3 bases outside the gene matches. The CDR3 is made up of 13 amino acids. The CDR3 DNA follows: TGTGCCAGCAGGCAGACTAGCGGAGAGACCCAGTACTTC. As protein: CASRQTSGETQYF.

V usage is TRBV7-9 and J usage is TRBJ1-3; D not certain. This CDR3 region has 15 residues. Deletions cut 3 bases from V and 4 bases from J, with 13 bases between. The germline gives CDR1 SEHNR, CDR2 FQNEAQ (reference sequence). CDR3 region: CASSLGYAEGNTIYF. CDR3 nucleotides: TGTGCCAGCAGCTTGGGCTATGCAGAGGGAAACACCATATATTTT. Full variable domain (missing parts from reference TRBV7-9 and TRBJ1-3): DTGVSQNPRHKITKRGQNVTFRCDPISEHNRLYWYRQTLGQGPEFLTYFQNEAQLEKSRLLSDRFSAERPKGSFSTLEIQRTEQGDSAMYLCASSLGYAEGNTIYFGEGSWLTVV.

This clone was seen once. The chain has TRBV27 and TRBJ2-3; 13 bases are shared with TRBD2. V lost 6 bases, J lost 3 bases, and 3 bases stayed unmatched. Germline V gene data show CDR1 as MNHEY and CDR2 as SMNVEV (reference sequence). The CDR3 length is 15 residues. The CDR3 region has the DNA TGTGCCAGCAGCGGACTAGCGGGGGTAACAGATACGCAGTATTTT. It is translated as CASSGLAGVTDTQYF.

The J gene is TRBJ2-5, the V gene TRBV18, with 9 bases aligning to TRBD1. The CDR3 extends over 13 amino acids. Losses at the gene ends were 4 bases for V and 3 bases for J; bases not matched to a gene: 0. Germline values: CDR1 KGHSH, CDR2 LQKENI. DNA of the CDR3: TGTGCCAGCTCACGGGACAGGGAAGAGACCCAGTACTTC. Its protein product is CASSRDREETQYF.

The rearrangement uses TRBV7-8 and TRBJ2-1; D gene ambiguous. The V gene's germline CDR1 is SGHVS and CDR2 FQNEAQ. The V gene lost 2 bases and the J gene lost 14 bases, with 10 bases spanning the gap. The CDR3 spans 11 residues. The CDR3 protein is CASSLHDTEFF. DNA for the CDR3: TGTGCCAGCAGCTTACACGACACCGAGTTCTTC.

The chain links TRBV6-5 to TRBJ1-3, with D perhaps TRBD1 (6 bases). Between the trimmed V and J ends, which lost 4 bases and 0 bases, there was a span of 13 bases. The V gene's germline CDR1 is MNHEY and CDR2 SVGAGI. The CDR3 loop spans 16 amino acids. The CDR3 nucleotides are TGTGCCAGCAGTTTAACCGGGACACTCTCTGGAAACACCATATATTTT. Its protein is CASSLTGTLSGNTIYF.